This T cell receptor beta chain derives from a study of blood T cell repertoires in COVID-19. Study details: COVID-19 samples, acute and convalescent, were from the United States, Italy and Spain.

Enrollees, roughly 18 to 90 years old, lived in 24 US areas. Participants reported their clinical history, and cohort assignment relied on those reports. Germline lookup yields CDR1 SGHAT and CDR2 FQNNGV. CDR3 length: 15 amino acids. V was pared by 5 bases and J by 8 bases, with 18 bases between. Authors' processing steps: Amplification of reference gene primers provided the estimated nucleated cell counts. Produced via immunoSEQ multiplex PCR; TCRdb's table is partial and in-frame only. V and J calls and clone size are those listed in that table; D and trimming were worked out from the DNA. The data hold approximately 170,000 clones, with 80% to 90% observed a single time.

The source material was PBMCs or T cells enriched from blood (not recorded which). This TCR was recovered from a woman between 18 and 30 years old who had recovered from COVID-19. This chain connects TRBV11-2 to TRBJ1-4; a weak D match, TRBD1 (6 bases). Here the CDR3 reads CASSTRTEESEKLFF. CDR3 in DNA: TGTGCCAGCAGCACCCGGACAGAAGAAAGCGAAAAACTGTTTTTT.